The next 21 T cell receptor beta chains were all read from a single sample in a study of tumor-infiltrating lymphocytes in oesophageal squamous cell carcinoma. TCRdb redid the calling of the PCR reads with MiXCR, one entry per CDR3 protein. The sample comprises roughly 16,000 distinct CDR3 sequences, 35% to 55% of which are singletons, and approximately 40% rests with the top ten. Material: blood. These receptors originate from a female donor with esophageal squamous cell carcinoma.

This clonotype was counted between two and nine times. The chain links TRBV7-6 to TRBJ2-1; D is ambiguous. Germline V gives CDR1 SGHVS, CDR2 FNYEAQ. This CDR3 comprises 14 residues. The ends were cut back, 1 base at V and 7 bases at J, with 11 bases in the middle. CDR3 amino acids: CASSLGPVGNEQFF. The CDR3 coding sequence is TGTGCCAGCAGCTTAGGGCCGGTTGGGAATGAGCAGTTCTTC.

This clonotype appeared many times. The CDR3 reads CASSPLNSYEQYF. As DNA, the CDR3 is TGTGCCAGCAGCCCGCTGAACTCCTACGAGCAGTACTTC. V and J are TRBV7-9 and TRBJ2-7; no firm D call. CDR1 is SEHNR, CDR2 FQNEAQ, per germline (reference sequence). Trimming cost V 5 bases and J 0 bases, with 8 bases left between them. The CDR3 runs to 13 residues. The variable domain in full, completed from reference TRBV7-9 and TRBJ2-7, reads DTGVSQNPRHKITKRGQNVTFRCDPISEHNRLYWYRQTLGQGPEFLTYFQNEAQLEKSRLLSDRFSAERPKGSFSTLEIQRTEQGDSAMYLCASSPLNSYEQYFGPGTRLTVT.

This clonotype appeared many times. The chain carries TRBV19 and TRBJ1-3; D not certain. Per the germline V gene, CDR1 is LNHDA and CDR2 is SQIVND (reference sequence). The CDR3 consists of 14 residues. V lost 7 bases and J lost 2, with 12 bases in between. CDR3 sequence reads: CASMSGTAGNTIYF. The DNA for the CDR3 is TGTGCCAGTATGAGCGGTACCGCTGGAAACACCATATATTTT.

V is TRBV19 and J is TRBJ2-3; TRBD2 is a possible D gene (6 bases). The J call may not be correct, given that the DNA end is closer to TRBJ2-7. The CDR3 runs to 15 residues. Germline assignment: CDR1 LNHDA and CDR2 SQIVND (reference sequence). CDR3 loop: CASSIVAGGRNEQYF. The DNA of the CDR3 is TGTGCCAGTAGTATAGTTGCGGGTGGGAGGAACGAGCAGTACTTC.

For this clonotype: Without the conserved terminal phenylalanine or tryptophan, this CDR3 likely stems from a read error. The DNA is left out, because the CDR3 cannot be placed on it with certainty; the CDR3 is given as TCRdb lists it. The V call is TRBV7-2, the J call TRBJ2-7; TRBD1 reflects the table's D call only, with no check against the DNA. Looked up from germline, CDR1 is SGHTA and CDR2 is FQGNSA. The CDR3 contains 15 residues when both ends are counted. The CDR3 spells CASSLDRSYGYTFGS.

The chain links TRBV7-4 to TRBJ2-4, with 15 bases that match TRBD2. Judging by the DNA end, TRBJ2-1 fits better; the J call may be wrong. Germline V gene lookup returns CDR1 SGHVT and CDR2 SQSDAQ. CDR3 length: 17 amino acids. The CDR3 DNA reads as TGTGCCAGCAGCTTAGGGACTAGCGGGAGGGGGACAGGGGAGCAGTTCTTC. Protein product: CASSLGTSGRGTGEQFF.

CDR3 nucleotide sequence: TGTGCCAGCAGGCCAGAATCTAGAGGGAACACTGAAGCTTTCTTT. This translates into CASRPESRGNTEAFF. This chain joins TRBV7-2 and TRBJ1-1, with D uncertain. This CDR3 contains 15 residues. Per the germline V gene, CDR1 is SGHTA and CDR2 is FQGNSA. Trimming left V 6 bases short and J 1 base short, with 15 bases between.

As concerns this clonotype: The junction shows a germline mismatch at one end, possibly a read error. The chain uses TRBV7-8 and TRBJ2-3; no clear D. This CDR3 has 12 residues. Germline lookup yields CDR1 SGHVS and CDR2 FQNEAQ. The CDR3 sequence is CASSQGISPLHF. In nucleotides, the CDR3 is TGTGCCAGCAGCCAAGGGATTTCACCCCTCCACTTC.

This clonotype was counted at least ten times. The rearrangement joins TRBV12-3 or TRBV12-4 to TRBJ1-5; perhaps TRBD1 as D (5 bases). V lost 7 bases and J lost 2, with 9 bases in between. The CDR3 sequence is 13 residues long. The CDR3 bases are TGTGCCAGCACTACGGGGGGCAATCAGCCCCAGCATTTT. Translated: CASTTGGNQPQHF.

This clonotype has only a few counts. This may stem from a read error, because a much larger clone lies one nucleotide away. The chain joins TRBV5-6 to TRBJ2-1; 11 bases map to TRBD2. The length of the CDR3 is 15 residues. CDR1 is SGHDT and CDR2 is YYEEEE in the germline V gene. The CDR3 here is CASNLAGGGYNGQFF. The CDR3, as DNA: TGTGCCAGCAACTTAGCGGGAGGGGGGTACAATGGGCAGTTCTTC.

The CDR3 here is CASSLAGGRVLYEQYF. As DNA, the CDR3 is TGTGCCAGCAGCTTAGCGGGCGGGAGGGTCCTATACGAGCAGTACTTC. The V gene is TRBV7-2, the J gene TRBJ2-1, with 9 bases aligning to TRBD2. The J call may be mistaken, given a closer DNA end match to TRBJ2-7. The length of the CDR3 is 16 residues. The germline V gene has CDR1 SGHTA and CDR2 FQGNSA.

At least ten counts were recorded for this clonotype. The genes are TRBV5-4 and TRBJ1-4, with 9 nucleotides matching TRBD1. Germline V gives CDR1 SGHNT, CDR2 YYREEE (reference sequence). The J segment lost 4 bases and the V segment lost 3 bases, leaving 4 bases of the junction unmatched. The CDR3 is made up of 15 amino acids. The CDR3 DNA sequence: TGTGCCAGCAGCTGGGGGACAGGGTTTAATGAAAAACTGTTTTTT. It codes for CASSWGTGFNEKLFF.

By its share, this clonotype is medium-sized (0.01 to 0.1%). The chain joins TRBV7-9 to TRBJ2-1, with D uncertain. The germline V gene encodes CDR1 SEHNR and CDR2 FQNEAQ (reference sequence). The CDR3 is 12 residues long. Trimming took 2 bases from V and 7 from J, leaving 6 bases between them. CDR3 DNA sequence: TGTGCCAGCAGCTTACTGAGGAATGAGCAGTTCTTC. Its protein is CASSLLRNEQFF.

As to this clonotype: The conserved final phenylalanine or tryptophan is absent from the CDR3, which likely points to a read error. Because the CDR3's place on the DNA is in doubt, the DNA is left out and the CDR3 is given as listed by TCRdb. The J gene is TRBJ2-3, the V gene TRBV10-2; TRBD1 is the table's D call, not checked against the DNA. The length of the CDR3 is 15 amino acids, counting both ends. Germline V gene data show CDR1 as WSHSY and CDR2 as SAAADI. CDR3 protein: CASSDRGRETQYFGP.

This clonotype appeared many times. This sequence joins TRBV23-1 and TRBJ2-1; D gene uncertain. TRBV23-1 is marked as an open reading frame, function uncertain. The CDR3 length is 15 residues. The ends were cut back, 7 bases at V and 3 bases at J, with 16 bases in the middle. The CDR3 DNA sequence: TGCGCCAGCACTCTAGGCGACCCCGACTACAATGAGCAGTTCTTC. As protein: CASTLGDPDYNEQFF.

The chain is built from TRBV7-6 and TRBJ2-3, with a weak D call TRBD2 (5 bases). The V and J ends lost 0 bases and 5 bases respectively, with 6 bases between them. The CDR3 runs 13 residues. Germline CDR1 SGHVS, CDR2 FNYEAQ. The CDR3 reads CASSLAGKDTQYF. The CDR3 DNA is TGTGCCAGCAGCTTAGCCGGGAAAGATACGCAGTATTTT.

The chain joins TRBV7-2 to TRBJ2-1; 8 bases fit TRBD2. The DNA end lines up better with TRBJ2-7; the J call may be wrong. The CDR3 spans 14 residues. CDR1 is SGHTA, CDR2 FQGNSA, per germline. The CDR3 region is CASSLASGIYEQYF. The CDR3 nucleotides are TGTGCCAGCAGCTTAGCTAGCGGGATCTACGAGCAGTACTTC.

This clonotype appeared many times. The chain couples TRBV6-4 to TRBJ2-5; D unclear. Judging by the DNA end, TRBJ2-7 fits better; the J call may be wrong. The CDR3 consists of 10 residues. Germline loops: CDR1 MRHNA, CDR2 SNTAGT. In DNA form, the CDR3 reads TGTGCCAGCAGATTCTACGAGCAGTACTTC. It codes for CASRFYEQYF.

This clonotype was detected many times. The chain has TRBV7-9 and TRBJ1-4, with TRBD1 as a possible D gene (5 bases). Germline V gene sequence: CDR1 SEHNR, CDR2 FQNEAQ (reference sequence). V lost 2 bases to trimming and J lost 4 bases, with 11 bases between them. The CDR3 sequence is 15 residues long. CDR3: CASSLSGQGNEKLFF. For the CDR3, the DNA is TGTGCCAGCAGCTTAAGCGGTCAGGGTAATGAAAAACTGTTTTTT.

This clonotype was observed many times. The rearrangement uses TRBV6-1 and TRBJ1-1; 8 bases align to TRBD1. Germline CDR1 reads MNHNS; CDR2 reads SASEGT. V lost 2 bases and J lost 5; bases outside the gene matches: 10. The length of the CDR3 is 16 residues. CDR3 protein: CASSEPGRGRATEAFF. In DNA form, the CDR3 reads TGTGCCAGCAGTGAACCGGGCAGGGGGCGAGCGACTGAAGCTTTCTTT.

The chain employs TRBV7-2 and TRBJ2-7; no clear D gene. Trimming left V 1 base short and J 7 bases short, with 17 bases between. Germline loops: CDR1 SGHTA, CDR2 FQGNSA. The CDR3 extends over 15 amino acids. Written as DNA, the CDR3 is TGTGCCAGCAGCTTAGATGTCAGCTCCTACAATGAGCAGTACTTC. Translated: CASSLDVSSYNEQYF. The full variable domain, with the rest looked up from reference TRBV7-2 and TRBJ2-7, is GAGVSQSPSNKVTEKGKDVELRCDPISGHTALYWYRQSLGQGLEFLIYFQGNSAPDKSGLPSDRFSAERTGGSVSTLTIQRTQQEDSAVYLCASSLDVSSYNEQYFGPGTRLTVT.